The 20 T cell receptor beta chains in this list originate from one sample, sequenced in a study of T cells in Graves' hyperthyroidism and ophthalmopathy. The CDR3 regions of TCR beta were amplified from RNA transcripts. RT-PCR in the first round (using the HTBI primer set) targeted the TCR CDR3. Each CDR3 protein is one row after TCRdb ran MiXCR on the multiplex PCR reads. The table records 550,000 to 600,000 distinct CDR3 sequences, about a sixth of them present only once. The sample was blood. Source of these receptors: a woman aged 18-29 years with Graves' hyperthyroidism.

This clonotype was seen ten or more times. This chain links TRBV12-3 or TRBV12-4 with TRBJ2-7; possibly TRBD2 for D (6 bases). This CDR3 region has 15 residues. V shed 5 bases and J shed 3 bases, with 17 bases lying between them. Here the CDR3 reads CASSPGGRIYYEQYF. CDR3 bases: TGTGCCAGCAGTCCCGGGGGTAGAATATACTACGAGCAGTACTTC.

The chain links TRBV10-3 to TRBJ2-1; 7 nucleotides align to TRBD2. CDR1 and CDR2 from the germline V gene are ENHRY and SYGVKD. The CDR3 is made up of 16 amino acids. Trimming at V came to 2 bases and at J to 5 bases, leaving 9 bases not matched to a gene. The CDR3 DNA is TGTGCCATCAGTGAGAGAACCGGGACTATCGACAATGAGCAGTTCTTC. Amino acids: CAISERTGTIDNEQFF.

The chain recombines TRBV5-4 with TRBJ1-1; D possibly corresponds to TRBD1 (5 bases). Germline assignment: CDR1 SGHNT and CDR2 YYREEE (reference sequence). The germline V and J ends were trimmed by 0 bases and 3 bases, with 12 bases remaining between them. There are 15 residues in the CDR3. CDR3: CASSLVPGADTEAFF. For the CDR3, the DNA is TGTGCCAGCAGCTTGGTTCCCGGGGCGGACACTGAAGCTTTCTTT.

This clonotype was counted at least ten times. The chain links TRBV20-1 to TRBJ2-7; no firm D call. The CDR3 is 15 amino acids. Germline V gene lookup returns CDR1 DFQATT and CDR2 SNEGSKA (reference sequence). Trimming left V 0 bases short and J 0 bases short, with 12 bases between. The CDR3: CSARDKGSSSYEQYF. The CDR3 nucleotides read TGCAGTGCTAGAGATAAAGGGTCCAGCTCCTACGAGCAGTACTTC.

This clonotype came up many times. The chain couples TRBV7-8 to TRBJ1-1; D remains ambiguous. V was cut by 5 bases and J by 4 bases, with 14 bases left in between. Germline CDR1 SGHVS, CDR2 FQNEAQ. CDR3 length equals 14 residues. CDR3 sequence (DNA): TGTGCCAGCAGCGCGGACGTAACATTCACTGAAGCTTTCTTT. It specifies CASSADVTFTEAFF.

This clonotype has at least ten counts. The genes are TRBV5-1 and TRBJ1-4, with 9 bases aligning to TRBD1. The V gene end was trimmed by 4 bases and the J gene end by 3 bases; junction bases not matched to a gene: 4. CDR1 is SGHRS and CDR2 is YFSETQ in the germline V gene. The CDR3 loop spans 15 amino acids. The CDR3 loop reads CASSPWTGANEKLFF. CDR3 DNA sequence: TGCGCCAGCAGCCCCTGGACAGGGGCTAATGAAAAACTGTTTTTT. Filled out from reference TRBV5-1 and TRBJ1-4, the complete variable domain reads KAGVTQTPRYLIKTRGQQVTLSCSPISGHRSVSWYQQTPGQGLQFLFEYFSETQRNKGNFPGRFSGRQFSNSRSEMNVSTLELGDSALYLCASSPWTGANEKLFFGSGTQLSVL.

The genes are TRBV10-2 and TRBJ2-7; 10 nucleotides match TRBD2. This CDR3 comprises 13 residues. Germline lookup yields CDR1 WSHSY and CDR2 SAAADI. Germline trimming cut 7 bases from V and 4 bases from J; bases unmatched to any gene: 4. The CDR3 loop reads CASTLTSGYEQYF. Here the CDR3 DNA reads TGCGCCAGCACGTTGACTAGCGGGTACGAGCAGTACTTC.

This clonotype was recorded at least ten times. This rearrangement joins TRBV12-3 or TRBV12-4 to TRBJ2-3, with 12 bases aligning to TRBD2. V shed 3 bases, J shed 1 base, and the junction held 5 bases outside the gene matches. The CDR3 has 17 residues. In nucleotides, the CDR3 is TGTGCCAGCAGTTTCGGCCTAGCGGGGGGGCGCACAGATACGCAGTATTTT. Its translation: CASSFGLAGGRTDTQYF.

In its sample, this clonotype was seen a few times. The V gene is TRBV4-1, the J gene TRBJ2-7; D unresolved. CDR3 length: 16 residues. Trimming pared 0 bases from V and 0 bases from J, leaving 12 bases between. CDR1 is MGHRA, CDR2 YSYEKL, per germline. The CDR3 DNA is TGCGCCAGCAGCCAAGATTTTGAGACTCCCTCCTACGAGCAGTACTTC. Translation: CASSQDFETPSYEQYF.

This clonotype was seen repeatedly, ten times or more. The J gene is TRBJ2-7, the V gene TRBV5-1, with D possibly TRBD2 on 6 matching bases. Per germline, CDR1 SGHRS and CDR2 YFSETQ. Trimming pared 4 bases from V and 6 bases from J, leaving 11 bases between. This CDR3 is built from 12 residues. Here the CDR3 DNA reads TGCGCCAGCAGCCCTAGCGAAGGCGAGCAGTACTTC. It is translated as CASSPSEGEQYF.

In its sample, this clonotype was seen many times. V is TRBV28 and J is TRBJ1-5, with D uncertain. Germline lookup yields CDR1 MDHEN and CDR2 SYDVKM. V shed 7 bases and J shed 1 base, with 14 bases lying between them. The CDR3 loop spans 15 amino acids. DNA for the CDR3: TGTGCCAGCACCGTAGGAGGGTACAGCAATCAGCCCCAGCATTTT. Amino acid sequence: CASTVGGYSNQPQHF.

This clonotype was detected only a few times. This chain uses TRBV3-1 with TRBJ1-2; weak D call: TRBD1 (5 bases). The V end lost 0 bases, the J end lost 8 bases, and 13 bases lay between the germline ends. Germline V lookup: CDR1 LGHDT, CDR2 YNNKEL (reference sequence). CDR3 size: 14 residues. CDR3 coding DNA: TGTGCCAGCAGCCAAGATCGCAGGGTGGGCGGCTACACCTTC. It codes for CASSQDRRVGGYTF.

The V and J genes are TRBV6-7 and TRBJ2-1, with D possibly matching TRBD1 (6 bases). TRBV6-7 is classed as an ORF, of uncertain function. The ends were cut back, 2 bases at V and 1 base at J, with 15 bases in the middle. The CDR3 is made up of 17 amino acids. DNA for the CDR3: TGTGCCAGCAGTTACCGCCCCGGGGACACTTCCTACAATGAGCAGTTCTTC. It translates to CASSYRPGDTSYNEQFF.

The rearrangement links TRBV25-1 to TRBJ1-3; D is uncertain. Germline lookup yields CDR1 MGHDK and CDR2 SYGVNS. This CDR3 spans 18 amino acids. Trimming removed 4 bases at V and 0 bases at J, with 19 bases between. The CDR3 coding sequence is TGTGCCAGCAGTGCTCTTCAGGAGGGCTCCGTCTCTGGAAACACCATATATTTT. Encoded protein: CASSALQEGSVSGNTIYF.

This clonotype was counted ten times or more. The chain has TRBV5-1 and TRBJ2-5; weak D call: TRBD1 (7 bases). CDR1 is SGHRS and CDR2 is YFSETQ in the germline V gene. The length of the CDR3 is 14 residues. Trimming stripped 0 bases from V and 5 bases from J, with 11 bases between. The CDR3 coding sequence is TGCGCCAGCAGCTTGGAGGGGGCGGGGGAGACCCAGTACTTC. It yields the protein CASSLEGAGETQYF.

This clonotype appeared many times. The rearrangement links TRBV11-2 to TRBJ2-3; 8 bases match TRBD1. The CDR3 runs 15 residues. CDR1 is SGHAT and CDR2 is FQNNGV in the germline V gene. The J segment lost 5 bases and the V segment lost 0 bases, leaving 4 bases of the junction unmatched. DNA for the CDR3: TGTGCCAGCAGCTTAGAGCGGACAGGGTTAGATACGCAGTATTTT. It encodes CASSLERTGLDTQYF. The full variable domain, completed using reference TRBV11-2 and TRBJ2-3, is EAGVAQSPRYKIIEKRQSVAFWCNPISGHATLYWYQQILGQGPKLLIQFQNNGVVDDSQLPKDRFSAERLKGVDSTLKIQPAKLEDSAVYLCASSLERTGLDTQYFGPGTRLTVL.

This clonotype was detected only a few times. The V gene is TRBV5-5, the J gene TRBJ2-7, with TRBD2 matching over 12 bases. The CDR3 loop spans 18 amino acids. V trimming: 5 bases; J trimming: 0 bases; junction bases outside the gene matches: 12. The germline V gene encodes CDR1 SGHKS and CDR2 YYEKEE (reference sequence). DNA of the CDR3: TGTGCCAGCAGTGCGCCTAGCGGGGGGGGGGCCCCCTCCTACGAGCAGTACTTC. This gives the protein CASSAPSGGGAPSYEQYF. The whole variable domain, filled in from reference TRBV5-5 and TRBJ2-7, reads DAGVTQSPTHLIKTRGQQVTLRCSPISGHKSVSWYQQVLGQGPQFIFQYYEKEERGRGNFPDRFSARQFPNYSSELNVNALLLGDSALYLCASSAPSGGGAPSYEQYFGPGTRLTVT.

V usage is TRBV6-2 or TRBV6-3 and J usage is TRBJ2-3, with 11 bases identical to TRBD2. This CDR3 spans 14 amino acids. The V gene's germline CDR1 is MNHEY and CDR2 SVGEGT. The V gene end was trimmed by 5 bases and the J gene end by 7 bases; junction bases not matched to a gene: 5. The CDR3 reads CASSNSGGAHTQYF. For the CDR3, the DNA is TGTGCCAGCAGTAATAGCGGGGGGGCTCATACGCAGTATTTT.

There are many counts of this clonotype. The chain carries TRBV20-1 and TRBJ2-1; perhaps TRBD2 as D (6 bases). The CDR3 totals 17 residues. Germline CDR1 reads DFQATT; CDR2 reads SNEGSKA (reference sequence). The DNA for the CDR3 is TGCAGCCTACTACCTGGAGATTGGAGGGCCTTCGACAATGAGCAGTTCTTC. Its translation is CSLLPGDWRAFDNEQFF.

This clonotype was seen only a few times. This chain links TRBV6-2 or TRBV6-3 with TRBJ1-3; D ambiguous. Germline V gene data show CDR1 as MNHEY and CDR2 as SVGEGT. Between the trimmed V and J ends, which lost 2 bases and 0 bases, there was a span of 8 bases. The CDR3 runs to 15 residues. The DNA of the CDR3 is TGTGCCAGCAGTTACCCCGTGAGCTCTGGAAACACCATATATTTT. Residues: CASSYPVSSGNTIYF.